This TCR beta chain was obtained from a study of blood T cell repertoires in COVID-19 (dated by TCRdb to the early 2020s). Some background on the complete study: Samples from collaborators originated in the United States, Italy and Spain and spanned both the acute and convalescent phases of COVID-19. The material from the prospective study consisted of cDNA or gDNA derived from T cells, B-cell-depleted T cells, or PBMCs. Deeply sampled blood TCRbeta repertoires from subjects exposed to, actively infected with, or recovered from COVID-19 were included in the dataset. A freely available public database, intended as a resource for researchers studying the immune response to SARS-CoV-2, is where the repertoires were released. The samples were drawn from two sources: the first 160 participants of the ongoing ImmuneRACE study, and 950 to 1,500 subjects contributed by 6 global collaborators. The sample metadata nearly always contained a de-identified subject ID, COVID-19 status, age in years and sex. Where HLA class I and class II types were available, the types were taken from metadata supplied by the sample provider, not from assay-based typing. Findings and caveats that apply to the study as a whole: The amount of clinical and demographic metadata varied by source and participant and was provided uncurated.

Collaborating institutions collected whole blood in K2EDTA tubes following their own protocols. Collaborator samples were shipped for TCRbeta analysis as frozen whole blood, isolated PBMCs, or DNA extracted from either sample type. The immunoSEQ Assay, a bias-controlled multiplex PCR, was used to amplify TCRbeta CDR3 regions from genomic DNA. As for how the authors treated the data: Nucleated cell counts per sample were estimated from amplification of reference gene primers within the assay. To quantify the absolute abundance of each unique TCRbeta CDR3 rearrangement, sequence reads were collapsed and filtered. For each sample, productive Simpson clonality was calculated as the square root of Simpson's diversity index across productive rearrangements. Here the immuneACCESS table is served through TCRdb, limited to in-frame sequences with V and J called. Missing clones are a known gap in these copies; in checked studies unresolved V genes cover under half, and the rest lacks a known reason. The V and J calls and clone size are taken from that table; D and trimming were inferred from the DNA. This sample is represented by about 83,000 clones; about 83% of them were singletons. The ten largest clones add up to approximately 8.1% of the sample.

Sequences SGHRS (CDR1) and YFSETQ (CDR2) are obtained from the germline V gene. At the junction V is shortened by 3 bases and J by 4 bases, with 14 bases in between. The CDR3 has 14 amino acids, counting the end cysteine and phenylalanine. The kept DNA is CDR3 alone, 42 bases in frame from the first base. As concerns this clone: The antigen this receptor binds is unknown. Base qualities are not recorded, but no much larger clone differs from it by a single base.

The chain joins TRBV5-1 to TRBJ2-7; the D gene is perhaps TRBD1, on 6 matching bases. Sequencing was performed on peripheral blood. The clonotype originates from a man aged 45-65 years with active COVID-19. The nucleotide sequence reads as follows: TGCGCCAGCAGCTCCGGGACAAGTTTGTACGAGCAGTACTTC. It codes for CASSSGTSLYEQYF.